The 6 T cell receptor beta chains in this list originate from one sample, sequenced in a study of beta chain features in type 1 diabetes. Expressed TCRB transcripts got sequenced, as all isolated RNA was reverse transcribed. TCRdb keeps only in-frame clones here, not all; method: immunoSEQ multiplex PCR. This table holds some 200,000 clones, around 9.9% found once. The sequencing sample was made of central memory CD4+ T cells from blood. The receptors come from a man between 18 and 29 years old in good health.

This clone was detected a few times. The same CDR3 is also encoded by other DNA sequences in this sample. CDR3: CASSAAGLAGEETQYF. The CDR3 DNA reads as TGTGCCAGCAGCGCTGCAGGACTAGCGGGAGAGGAGACCCAGTACTTC. The V call is TRBV9, the J call TRBJ2-5; 13 bases match TRBD2. The CDR3 runs 16 residues. Germline V gene data show CDR1 as SGDLS and CDR2 as YYNGEE. Trimming removed 3 bases from V and 5 bases from J; junction bases left unmatched: 7.

The V and J genes are TRBV9 and TRBJ2-1, with 7 bases that match TRBD2. CDR3 length: 18 residues. Germline CDR1 reads SGDLS; CDR2 reads YYNGEE. J gave up 7 bases and V 1 base, and 17 bases lay outside the gene matches. The CDR3 protein is CASSVSGDYFRGNNEQFF. CDR3 DNA sequence: TGTGCCAGCAGCGTATCTGGGGACTACTTTCGGGGGAATAATGAGCAGTTCTTC.

The J gene is TRBJ1-1, the V gene TRBV30; D is possibly TRBD1 (5 bases). CDR1 is GTSNPN, CDR2 SVGIG, per germline (reference sequence). V lost 0 bases and J lost 11, with 16 bases in between. This CDR3 is built from 13 residues. CDR3 sequence: CAWSVLGRVAAFF. In DNA form, the CDR3 reads TGTGCCTGGAGTGTACTTGGCAGGGTGGCCGCTTTCTTT.

This rearrangement joins TRBV29-1 to TRBJ2-7; D may be TRBD2 (7 bases). This CDR3 region has 13 residues. From germline, CDR1 is SQVTM and CDR2 ANQGSEA. Deletions cut 7 bases from V and 3 bases from J, with 16 bases between. DNA for the CDR3: TGCAGCGCGGCAGAGGGGGGGATCTACGAGCAGTACTTC. It is translated as CSAAEGGIYEQYF.

About this clone itself: This sequence is one base from a far larger clone and is likely a read error. The chain has TRBV29-1 and TRBJ1-3; tentatively, D is TRBD1 (5 bases). There are 12 residues in the CDR3. Germline loops: CDR1 SQVTM, CDR2 ANQGSEA. Trimming shortened V by 5 bases and J by 4 bases, and 9 bases separated the two germline ends. In nucleotides, the CDR3 is TGCAGCGTTTTAGGGGCCGGAAACACCATATATTTT. Amino acid sequence: CSVLGAGNTIYF.

This rearrangement joins TRBV28 to TRBJ2-7; TRBD1 matches at 9 bases. V gave up 6 bases and J gave up 3 bases; unmatched junction bases: 6. Germline CDR1 reads MDHEN; CDR2 reads SYDVKM. CDR3 size: 14 residues. The CDR3 region is CASSSGTGYYEQYF. CDR3 nucleotides: TGTGCCAGCAGCTCCGGGACAGGGTACTACGAGCAGTACTTC.